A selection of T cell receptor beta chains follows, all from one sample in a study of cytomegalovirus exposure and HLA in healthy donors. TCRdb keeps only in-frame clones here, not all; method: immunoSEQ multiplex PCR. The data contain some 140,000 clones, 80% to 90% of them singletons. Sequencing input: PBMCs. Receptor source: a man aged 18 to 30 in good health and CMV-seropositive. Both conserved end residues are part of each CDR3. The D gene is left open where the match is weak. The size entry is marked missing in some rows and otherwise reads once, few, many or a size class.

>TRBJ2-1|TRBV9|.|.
CASSVDIHSRDSYNEQFF
TGTGCCAGCAGCGTAGATATTCACTCCAGGGACTCCTACAATGAGCAGTTCTTC
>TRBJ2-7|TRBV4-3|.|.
CASSQDLQGPSYEQYF
TGCGCCAGCAGCCAAGATTTACAGGGCCCCTCCTACGAGCAGTACTTC
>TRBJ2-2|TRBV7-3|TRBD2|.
CASSPYSGRGNTGELFF
TGTGCCAGCAGCCCATATAGCGGGAGGGGTAACACCGGGGAGCTGTTTTTT
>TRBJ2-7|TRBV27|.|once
CASKQLTELKNEQYF
TGTGCCAGCAAACAATTAACAGAGCTTAAGAACGAGCAGTACTTC
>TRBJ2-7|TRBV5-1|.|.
CASSFLRDSISYEQYF
TGCGCCAGCAGCTTCCTCCGGGACTCCATCTCCTACGAGCAGTACTTC
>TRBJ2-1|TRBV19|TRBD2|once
CASSWGRTSGNVEQFF
TGTGCCAGTAGTTGGGGCCGGACTAGCGGGAATGTTGAGCAGTTCTTC
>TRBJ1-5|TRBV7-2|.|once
CASSLAGGINQPQHF
TGTGCCAGCAGCTTAGCGGGGGGTATCAATCAGCCCCAGCATTTT
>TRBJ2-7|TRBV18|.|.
CASSPSRDSYEQYF
TGTGCCAGCTCACCCTCCAGGGACTCCTACGAGCAGTACTTC
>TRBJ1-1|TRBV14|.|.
CASSQVWGAQAFF
TGTGCCAGCAGCCAAGTGTGGGGCGCCCAAGCTTTCTTT
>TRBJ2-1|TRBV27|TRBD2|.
CASSLSSGSYNEQFF
TGTGCCAGCAGTTTATCCAGCGGGAGTTACAATGAGCAGTTCTTC
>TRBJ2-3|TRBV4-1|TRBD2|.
CASSQGRGTSTDTQYF
TGCGCCAGCAGCCAAGGGCGGGGGACCAGCACAGATACGCAGTATTTT
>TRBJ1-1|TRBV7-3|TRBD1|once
CASSPGQGIPSNRNTEAFF
TGTGCCAGCAGCCCGGGACAGGGGATCCCGTCGAATAGGAACACTGAAGCTTTCTTT
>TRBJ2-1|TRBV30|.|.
CAWMYGGGPQFF
TGTGCCTGGATGTATGGGGGGGGCCCTCAGTTCTTC
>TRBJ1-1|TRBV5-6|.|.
CASSLGLAVEAFF
TGTGCCAGCAGCTTGGGACTTGCCGTAGAAGCTTTCTTT
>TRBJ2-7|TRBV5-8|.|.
CASSLRASANEQYF
TGTGCCAGCAGCTTAAGGGCTAGCGCGAACGAGCAGTACTTC
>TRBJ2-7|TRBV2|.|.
CASRGPRVEQYF
TGTGCCAGCAGAGGCCCCAGGGTCGAGCAGTACTTC
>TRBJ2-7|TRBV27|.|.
CASRQGATGTSFYEQYF
TGTGCCAGCAGGCAGGGGGCTACCGGGACTAGCTTCTACGAGCAGTACTTC
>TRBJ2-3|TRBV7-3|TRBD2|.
CASSLQLAGDHTQYF
TGTGCCAGCAGCTTACAACTAGCGGGGGACCATACGCAGTATTTT